This T cell receptor (beta chain) was found in a study of blood T cell repertoires in COVID-19. Study-level information: Whether acute or convalescent, the COVID-19 samples came from the United States, Italy and Spain. PBMCs, B-cell-depleted T cells, or T cells were the source of the cDNA or gDNA that made up the material.

As originally analysed: Nucleated cell counts were estimated from reference gene primer amplification. The data were produced by immunoSEQ multiplex PCR, yet TCRdb's version contains in-frame clones alone and is incomplete. V and J calls and clone size are given by that table; D and trimming were obtained from the DNA. The table lists nearly 110,000 clones, more than 80% of them singletons. With 1 base removed from V and 8 bases from J, the gap between germline ends came to 10 bases. The CDR3 runs to 13 residues. Per germline, CDR1 KGHSH and CDR2 LQKENI. This clone was observed a single time. The specimen was peripheral blood. The chain has TRBV18 and TRBJ2-3, with D possibly being TRBD2 (5 bases). This clonotype originated in a woman aged 55-70 years with acute or convalescent COVID-19. The CDR3 bases are TGTGCCAGCTCACCACGGGAGTCGGGTACGCAGTATTTT. Protein: CASSPRESGTQYF.